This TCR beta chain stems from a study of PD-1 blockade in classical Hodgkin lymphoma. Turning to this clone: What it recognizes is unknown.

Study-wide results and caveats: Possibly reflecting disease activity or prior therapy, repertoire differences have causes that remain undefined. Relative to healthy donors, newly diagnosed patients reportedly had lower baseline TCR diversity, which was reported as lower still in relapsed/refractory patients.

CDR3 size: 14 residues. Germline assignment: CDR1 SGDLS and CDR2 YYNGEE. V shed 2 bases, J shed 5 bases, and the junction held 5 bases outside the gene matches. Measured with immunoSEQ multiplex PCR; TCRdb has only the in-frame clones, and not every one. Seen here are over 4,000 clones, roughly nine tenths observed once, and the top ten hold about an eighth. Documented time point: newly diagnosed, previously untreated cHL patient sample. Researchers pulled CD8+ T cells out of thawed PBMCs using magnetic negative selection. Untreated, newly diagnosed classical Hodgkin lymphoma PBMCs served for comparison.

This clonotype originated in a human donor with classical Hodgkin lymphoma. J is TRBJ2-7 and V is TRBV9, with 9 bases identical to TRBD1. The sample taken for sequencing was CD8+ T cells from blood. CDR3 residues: CASSVYWTGDEQYF. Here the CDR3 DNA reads TGTGCCAGCAGCGTTTATTGGACAGGGGACGAGCAGTACTTC.